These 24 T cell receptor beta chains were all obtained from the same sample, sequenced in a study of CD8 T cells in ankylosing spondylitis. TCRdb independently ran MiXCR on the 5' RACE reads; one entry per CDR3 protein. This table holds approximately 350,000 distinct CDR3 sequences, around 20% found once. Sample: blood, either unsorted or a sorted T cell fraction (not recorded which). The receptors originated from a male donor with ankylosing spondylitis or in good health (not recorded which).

CDR3 coding DNA: TGCAGTGCCCAGATGGTTCCCATTTCCACAATGAACACTGAAGCTTTCTTT. Amino acids: CSAQMVPISTMNTEAFF. The rearrangement uses TRBV20-1 and TRBJ1-1, with D uncertain. V lost 6 bases and J 0 bases, leaving 23 bases between the germline ends. Per germline, CDR1 DFQATT and CDR2 SNEGSKA (reference sequence). The CDR3 runs to 17 residues.

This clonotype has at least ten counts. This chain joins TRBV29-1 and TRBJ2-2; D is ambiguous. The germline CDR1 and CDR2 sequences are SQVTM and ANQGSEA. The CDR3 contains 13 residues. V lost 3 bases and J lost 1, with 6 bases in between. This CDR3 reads CSVDRLNTGELFF. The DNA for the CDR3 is TGCAGCGTTGATAGGCTGAACACCGGGGAGCTGTTTTTT.

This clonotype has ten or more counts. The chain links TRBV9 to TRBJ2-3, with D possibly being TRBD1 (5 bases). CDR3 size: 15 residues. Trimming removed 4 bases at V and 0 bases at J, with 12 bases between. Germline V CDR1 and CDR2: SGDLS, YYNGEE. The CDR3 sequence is CASSPGWFSTDTQYF. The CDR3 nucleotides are TGTGCCAGCAGCCCAGGGTGGTTTAGCACAGATACGCAGTATTTT.

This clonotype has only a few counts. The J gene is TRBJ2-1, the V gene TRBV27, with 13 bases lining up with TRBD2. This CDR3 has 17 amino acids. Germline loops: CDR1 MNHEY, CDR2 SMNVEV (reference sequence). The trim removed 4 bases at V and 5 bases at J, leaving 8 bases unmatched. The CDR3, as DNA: TGTGCCAGCAGTTCACTGACTAGCGGGGGGCCCGACAATGAGCAGTTCTTC. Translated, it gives CASSSLTSGGPDNEQFF.

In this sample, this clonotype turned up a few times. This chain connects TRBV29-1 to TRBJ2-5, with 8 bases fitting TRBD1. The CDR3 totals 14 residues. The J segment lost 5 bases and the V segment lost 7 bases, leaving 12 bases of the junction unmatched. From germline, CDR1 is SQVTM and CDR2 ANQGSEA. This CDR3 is CSARGQGFSETQYF. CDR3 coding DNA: TGCAGCGCAAGAGGACAGGGATTTTCGGAGACCCAGTACTTC.

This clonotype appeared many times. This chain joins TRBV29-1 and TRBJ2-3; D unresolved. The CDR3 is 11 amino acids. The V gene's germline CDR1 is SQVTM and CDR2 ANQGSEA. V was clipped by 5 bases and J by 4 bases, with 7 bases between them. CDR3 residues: CSVPGSDTQYF. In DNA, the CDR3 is TGCAGCGTTCCAGGTTCAGATACGCAGTATTTT.

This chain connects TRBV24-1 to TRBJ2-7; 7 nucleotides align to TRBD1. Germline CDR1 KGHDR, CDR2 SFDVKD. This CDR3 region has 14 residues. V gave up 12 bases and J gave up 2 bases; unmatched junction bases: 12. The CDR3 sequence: CAARGQSQTYEQYF. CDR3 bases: TGTGCCGCCCGGGGACAGAGTCAAACCTACGAGCAGTACTTC.

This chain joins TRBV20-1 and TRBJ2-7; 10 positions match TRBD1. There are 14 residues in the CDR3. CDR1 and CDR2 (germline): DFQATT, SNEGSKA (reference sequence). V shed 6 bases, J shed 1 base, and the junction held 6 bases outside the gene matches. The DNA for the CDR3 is TGCAGTGCCCCCGGGACAGGGGCGTCCTACGAGCAGTACTTC. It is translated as CSAPGTGASYEQYF.

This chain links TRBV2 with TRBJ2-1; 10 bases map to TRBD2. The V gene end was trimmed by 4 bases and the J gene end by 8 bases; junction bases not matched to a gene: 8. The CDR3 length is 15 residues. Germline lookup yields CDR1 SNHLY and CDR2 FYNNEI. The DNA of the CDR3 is TGTGCCAGCAGTGCAAGAGCGGGGGGGCCGGATGAGCAGTTCTTC. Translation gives CASSARAGGPDEQFF.

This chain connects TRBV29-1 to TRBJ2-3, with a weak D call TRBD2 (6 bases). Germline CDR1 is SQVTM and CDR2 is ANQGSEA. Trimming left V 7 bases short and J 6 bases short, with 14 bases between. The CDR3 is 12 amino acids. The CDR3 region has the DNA TGCAGCGGGGAGGACCGGTCGGATACGCAGTATTTT. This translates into CSGEDRSDTQYF.

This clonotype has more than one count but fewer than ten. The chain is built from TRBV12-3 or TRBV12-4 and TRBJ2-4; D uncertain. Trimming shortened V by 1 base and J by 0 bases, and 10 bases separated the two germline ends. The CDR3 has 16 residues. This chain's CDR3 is CASSLGPGLAKNIQYF. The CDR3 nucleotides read TGTGCCAGCAGTTTAGGGCCAGGTCTAGCCAAAAACATTCAGTACTTC.

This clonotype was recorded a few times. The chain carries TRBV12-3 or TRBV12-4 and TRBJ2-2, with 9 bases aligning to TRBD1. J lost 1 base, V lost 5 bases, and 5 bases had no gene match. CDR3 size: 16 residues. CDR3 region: CASSPGQGMNTGELFF. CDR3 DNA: TGTGCCAGCAGTCCCGGACAGGGGATGAACACCGGGGAGCTGTTTTTT.

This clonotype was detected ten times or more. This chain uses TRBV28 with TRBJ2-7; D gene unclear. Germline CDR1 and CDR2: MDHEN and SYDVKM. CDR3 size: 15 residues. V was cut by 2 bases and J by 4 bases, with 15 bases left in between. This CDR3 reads CASSLPADGFYEQYF. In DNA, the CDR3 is TGTGCCAGCAGTTTACCCGCGGACGGATTTTACGAGCAGTACTTC.

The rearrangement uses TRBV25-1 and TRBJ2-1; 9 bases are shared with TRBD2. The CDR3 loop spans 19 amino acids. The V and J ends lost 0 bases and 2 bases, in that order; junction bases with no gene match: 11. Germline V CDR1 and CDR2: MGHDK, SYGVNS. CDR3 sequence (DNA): TGTGCCAGCAGTGAATACGCTGGCGGGGGGGCGGGGGCCTACAATGAGCAGTTCTTC. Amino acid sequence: CASSEYAGGGAGAYNEQFF.

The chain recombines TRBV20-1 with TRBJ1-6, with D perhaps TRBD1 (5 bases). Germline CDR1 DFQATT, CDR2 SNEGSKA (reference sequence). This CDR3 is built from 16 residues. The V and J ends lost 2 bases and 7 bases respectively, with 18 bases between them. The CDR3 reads CSARHPSGGYNSPLHF. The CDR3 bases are TGCAGTGCTAGACATCCGTCGGGGGGATACAATTCACCCCTCCACTTT.

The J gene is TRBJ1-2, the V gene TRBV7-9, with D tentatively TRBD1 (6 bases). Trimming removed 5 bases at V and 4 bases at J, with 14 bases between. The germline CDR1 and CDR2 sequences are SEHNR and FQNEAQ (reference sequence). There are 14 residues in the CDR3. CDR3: CASSPTQGGYGYTF. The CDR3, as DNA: TGTGCCAGCAGCCCCACACAGGGAGGCTATGGCTACACCTTC.

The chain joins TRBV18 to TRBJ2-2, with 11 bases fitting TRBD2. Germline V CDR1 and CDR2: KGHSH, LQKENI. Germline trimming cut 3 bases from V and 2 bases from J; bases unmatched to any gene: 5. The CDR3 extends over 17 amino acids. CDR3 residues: CASSPYTSGGNTGELFF. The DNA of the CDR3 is TGTGCCAGCTCACCGTACACTAGCGGGGGAAACACCGGGGAGCTGTTTTTT.

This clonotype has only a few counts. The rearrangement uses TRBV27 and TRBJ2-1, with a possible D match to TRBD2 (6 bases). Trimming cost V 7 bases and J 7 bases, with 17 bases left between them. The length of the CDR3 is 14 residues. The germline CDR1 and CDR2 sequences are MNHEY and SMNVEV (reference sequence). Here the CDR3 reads CASMEAGRWNEQFF. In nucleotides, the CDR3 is TGTGCCAGCATGGAGGCGGGGCGCTGGAATGAGCAGTTCTTC.

The CDR3 coding sequence is TGTGCCACCAGCAGTTCCCTCGCTGGCGTGGGCTACGAGCAGTACTTC. Translation: CATSSSLAGVGYEQYF. The V gene is TRBV15, the J gene TRBJ2-7, with D unresolved. The germline V gene encodes CDR1 LNHNV and CDR2 YYDKDF (reference sequence). The V end was cut by 3 bases, the J end by 3 bases, with 18 bases between. This CDR3 comprises 16 residues. The entire variable domain, with the rest obtained from reference TRBV15 and TRBJ2-7, is as follows: DAMVIQNPRYQVTQFGKPVTLSCSQTLNHNVMYWYQQKSSQAPKLLFHYYDKDFNNEADTPDNFQSRRPNTSFCFLDIRSPGLGDTAMYLCATSSSLAGVGYEQYFGPGTRLTVT.

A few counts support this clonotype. This CDR3 is CASSQVTGVNQPQHF. In nucleotides, the CDR3 is TGCGCCAGCAGCCAAGTGACGGGGGTCAATCAGCCCCAGCATTTT. V is TRBV4-1 and J is TRBJ1-5, with D possibly TRBD1 on 5 matching bases. V lost 1 base, J lost 3 bases, and 10 bases lay in between. The CDR3 spans 15 residues. CDR1 MGHRA and CDR2 YSYEKL come from the germline V gene.

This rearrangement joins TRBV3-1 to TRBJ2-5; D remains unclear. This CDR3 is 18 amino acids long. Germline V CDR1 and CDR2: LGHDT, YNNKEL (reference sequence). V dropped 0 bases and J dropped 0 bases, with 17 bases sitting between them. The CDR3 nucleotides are TGTGCCAGCAGCCAAGAATTAAATTCCCTAACCTACCAAGAGACCCAGTACTTC. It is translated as CASSQELNSLTYQETQYF.

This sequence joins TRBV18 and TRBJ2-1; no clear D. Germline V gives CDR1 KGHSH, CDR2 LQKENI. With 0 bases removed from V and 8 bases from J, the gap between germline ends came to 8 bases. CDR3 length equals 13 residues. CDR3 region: CASSPPRLHEQFF. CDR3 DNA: TGTGCCAGCTCACCACCGAGGCTACATGAGCAGTTCTTC.

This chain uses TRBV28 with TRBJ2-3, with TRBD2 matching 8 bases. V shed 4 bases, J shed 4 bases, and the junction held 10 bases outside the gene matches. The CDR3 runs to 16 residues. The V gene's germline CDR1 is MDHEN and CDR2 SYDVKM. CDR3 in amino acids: CASSSDPRGGADTQYF. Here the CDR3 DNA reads TGTGCCAGCAGTTCTGATCCACGGGGGGGCGCAGATACGCAGTATTTT. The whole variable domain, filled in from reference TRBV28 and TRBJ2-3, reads DVKVTQSSRYLVKRTGEKVFLECVQDMDHENMFWYRQDPGLGLRLIYFSYDVKMKEKGDIPEGYSVSREKKERFSLILESASTNQTSMYLCASSSDPRGGADTQYFGPGTRLTVL.

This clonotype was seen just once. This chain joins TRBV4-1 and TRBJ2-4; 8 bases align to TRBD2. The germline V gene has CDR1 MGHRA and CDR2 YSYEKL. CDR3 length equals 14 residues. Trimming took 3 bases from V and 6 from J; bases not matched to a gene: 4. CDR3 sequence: CASSHEGLANIQYF. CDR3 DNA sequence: TGCGCCAGCAGCCACGAAGGACTAGCAAACATTCAGTACTTC.